Following are 16 T cell receptor beta chains from one sample sequenced in a study of T cell repertoires in cytomegalovirus infection. TCRdb reprocessed the reads via MiXCR and lists one record per CDR3 protein. The table lists a few hundred thousand distinct CDR3 sequences, about 17% of them singletons. Sequenced sample: CD8+ T cells from PBMCs. The source is a human donor in good health (CMV status not recorded). Some clones in this sample may be carry-over from other donors' samples.

The chain combines TRBV29-1 with TRBJ2-3; D gene ambiguous. The CDR3 totals 15 residues. Germline values: CDR1 SQVTM, CDR2 ANQGSEA. V dropped 1 base and J dropped 0 bases, with 11 bases sitting between them. As DNA, the CDR3 is TGCAGCGTTGAAGCAACAGAAACCAGCACAGATACGCAGTATTTT. Translating it yields CSVEATETSTDTQYF.

This clonotype was recorded at least ten times. This chain connects TRBV7-9 to TRBJ2-7, with 10 bases aligning to TRBD2. This CDR3 has 16 residues. CDR1 is SEHNR, CDR2 FQNEAQ, per germline (reference sequence). The J segment lost 2 bases and the V segment lost 5 bases, leaving 9 bases of the junction unmatched. CDR3 region: CASSTRTSGRTYEQYF. The CDR3 DNA reads TGTGCCAGCAGCACACGGACTAGCGGCAGGACCTACGAGCAGTACTTC.

This clonotype was seen more than once but under ten times. V usage is TRBV7-2 and J usage is TRBJ2-5, with D perhaps matching TRBD2 (5 bases). This CDR3 spans 20 amino acids. CDR1 and CDR2 (germline): SGHTA, FQGNSA. V lost 2 bases, J lost 2 bases, and 27 bases lay in between. The CDR3 sequence: CASSLSGRGLLPLSQETQYF. CDR3 bases: TGTGCCAGCAGCTTAAGTGGGAGAGGACTCCTACCCCTAAGTCAAGAGACCCAGTACTTC.

The chain couples TRBV7-9 to TRBJ2-7; 9 nucleotides agree with TRBD1. V lost 5 bases and J lost 1; bases outside the gene matches: 6. This CDR3 region has 15 residues. The V gene's germline CDR1 is SEHNR and CDR2 FQNEAQ (reference sequence). In DNA, the CDR3 is TGTGCCAGCAGCCCGGCGGGACAGGGTTCCTACGAGCAGTACTTC. Amino acids: CASSPAGQGSYEQYF.

The rearrangement joins TRBV6-2 or TRBV6-3 to TRBJ2-7, with TRBD1 identical over 11 bases. The V segment lost 6 bases and the J segment 1 base; nucleotides outside the gene matches: 11. The germline V gene has CDR1 MNHEY and CDR2 SVGEGT. The CDR3 extends over 17 amino acids. The CDR3 region is CASSRDRGTPRSYEQYF. CDR3 DNA sequence: TGTGCCAGCAGCAGGGACAGGGGGACGCCGCGATCCTACGAGCAGTACTTC.

This clonotype has a handful of counts. The rearrangement uses TRBV7-9 and TRBJ1-1; D not resolved. Trimming shortened V by 1 base and J by 0 bases, and 6 bases separated the two germline ends. The CDR3 consists of 14 residues. The germline V gene has CDR1 SEHNR and CDR2 FQNEAQ (reference sequence). The CDR3 spells CASSLVLVNTEAFF. CDR3 nucleotides: TGTGCCAGCAGCTTAGTTCTGGTGAACACTGAAGCTTTCTTT.

This clonotype was seen at least ten times. The chain employs TRBV7-8 and TRBJ2-3; D remains unclear. Per germline, CDR1 SGHVS and CDR2 FQNEAQ. The CDR3 runs to 16 residues. Trimming removed 4 bases at V and 0 bases at J, with 14 bases between. The CDR3 is CASSSREGPSTDTQYF. CDR3 bases: TGTGCCAGCAGCTCCCGTGAAGGGCCCAGCACAGATACGCAGTATTTT.

This clonotype was detected only a few times. This chain joins TRBV28 and TRBJ2-7; D is perhaps TRBD1 (6 bases). The CDR3 totals 14 residues. Trimming pared 4 bases from V and 3 bases from J, leaving 13 bases between. Germline CDR1 MDHEN, CDR2 SYDVKM. The CDR3 loop reads CASSSIRGYYEQYF. CDR3 nucleotides: TGTGCCAGCAGTTCGATCAGGGGCTACTACGAGCAGTACTTC.

The rearrangement joins TRBV2 to TRBJ2-7; the D gene is possibly TRBD2 (6 bases). V lost 7 bases, J lost 9 bases, and 10 bases lay in between. From germline, CDR1 is SNHLY and CDR2 FYNNEI. The CDR3 has 10 amino acids. CDR3 protein: CASTGGAQYF. The CDR3, as DNA: TGTGCCAGCACCGGGGGAGCGCAGTACTTC.

The sample holds a few counts of this clonotype. The V gene is TRBV4-1, the J gene TRBJ2-7; D gene ambiguous. V was cut by 0 bases and J by 2 bases, with 8 bases left in between. The CDR3 length is 14 residues. In germline, CDR1 is MGHRA, CDR2 YSYEKL. Here the CDR3 reads CASSQEGTTYEQYF. The CDR3 nucleotides are TGCGCCAGCAGCCAAGAGGGCACGACCTACGAGCAGTACTTC.

This clonotype was picked up a small number of times. The chain employs TRBV28 and TRBJ1-1; TRBD1 aligns across 9 bases. This CDR3 is 14 amino acids long. Trimming took 6 bases from V and 5 from J; bases not matched to a gene: 7. Per germline, CDR1 MDHEN and CDR2 SYDVKM. CDR3 residues: CASSLVDRGTEAFF. CDR3 nucleotide sequence: TGTGCCAGCAGCCTTGTGGACAGGGGAACTGAAGCTTTCTTT.

This clonotype was seen only a few times. The rearrangement joins TRBV20-1 to TRBJ2-5; 9 bases fit TRBD1. The J segment lost 5 bases and the V segment lost 6 bases, leaving 10 bases of the junction unmatched. Germline CDR1 and CDR2: DFQATT and SNEGSKA (reference sequence). The CDR3 length is 14 residues. CDR3 sequence reads: CSAPQGAWWETQYF. In DNA form, the CDR3 reads TGCAGTGCCCCACAGGGGGCCTGGTGGGAGACCCAGTACTTC.

This clonotype was seen only a few times. The chain combines TRBV2 with TRBJ2-7; no clear D. Trimming stripped 3 bases from V and 3 bases from J, with 15 bases between. Germline CDR1 SNHLY, CDR2 FYNNEI. CDR3 length: 15 residues. The CDR3 is CASSEYPAGNYEQYF. The CDR3 nucleotides read TGTGCCAGCAGTGAGTATCCTGCAGGCAACTACGAGCAGTACTTC. The complete variable domain, with remaining parts taken from reference TRBV2 and TRBJ2-7, reads EPEVTQTPSHQVTQMGQEVILRCVPISNHLYFYWYRQILGQKVEFLVSFYNNEISEKSEIFDDQFSVERPDGSNFTLKIRSTKLEDSAMYFCASSEYPAGNYEQYFGPGTRLTVT.

This chain links TRBV5-5 with TRBJ2-1, with 7 bases lining up with TRBD1. The CDR3 is 14 residues long. Germline trimming cut 4 bases from V and 9 bases from J; bases unmatched to any gene: 10. Germline V CDR1 and CDR2: SGHKS, YYEKEE (reference sequence). CDR3 residues: CASSGRRQGLEQFF. CDR3 DNA sequence: TGTGCCAGCAGCGGACGAAGACAGGGCCTTGAGCAGTTCTTC.

In this sample, this clonotype turned up a few times. The rearrangement joins TRBV4-1 to TRBJ1-2; D is unresolved. The CDR3 has 15 residues. V dropped 1 base and J dropped 0 bases, with 9 bases sitting between them. Germline lookup yields CDR1 MGHRA and CDR2 YSYEKL. This CDR3 is CASSQAELANYGYTF. The CDR3, as DNA: TGCGCCAGCAGCCAAGCGGAGTTAGCTAACTATGGCTACACCTTC.

The table lists this clonotype with many counts. The chain joins TRBV20-1 to TRBJ2-7; no firm D call. Trimming pared 3 bases from V and 2 bases from J, leaving 14 bases between. This CDR3 has 14 amino acids. Germline V gives CDR1 DFQATT, CDR2 SNEGSKA (reference sequence). CDR3: CSASPSTLTYEQYF. The CDR3 nucleotides are TGCAGTGCTAGTCCCTCCACTCTCACCTACGAGCAGTACTTC.